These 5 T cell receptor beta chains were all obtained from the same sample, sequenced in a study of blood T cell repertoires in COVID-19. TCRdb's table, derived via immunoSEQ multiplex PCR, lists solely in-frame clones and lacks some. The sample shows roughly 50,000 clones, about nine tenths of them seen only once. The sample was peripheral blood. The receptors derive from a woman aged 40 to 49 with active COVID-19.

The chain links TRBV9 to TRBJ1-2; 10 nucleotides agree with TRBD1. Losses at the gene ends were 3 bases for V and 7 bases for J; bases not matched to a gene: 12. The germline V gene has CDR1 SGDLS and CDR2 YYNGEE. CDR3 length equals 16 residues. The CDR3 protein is CASSAPPGTGVSGYTF. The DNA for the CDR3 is TGTGCCAGCAGCGCGCCTCCCGGGACAGGGGTCTCTGGCTACACCTTC.

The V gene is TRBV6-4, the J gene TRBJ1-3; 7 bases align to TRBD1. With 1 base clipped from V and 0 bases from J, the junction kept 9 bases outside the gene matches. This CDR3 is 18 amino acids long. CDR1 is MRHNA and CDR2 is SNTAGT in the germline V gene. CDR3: CASSDWLLGQISGNTIYF. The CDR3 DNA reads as TGTGCCAGCAGTGACTGGCTCTTGGGACAGATCTCTGGAAACACCATATATTTT.

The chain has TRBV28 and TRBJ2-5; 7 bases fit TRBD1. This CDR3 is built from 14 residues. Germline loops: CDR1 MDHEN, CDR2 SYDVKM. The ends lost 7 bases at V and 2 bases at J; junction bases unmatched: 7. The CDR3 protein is CASNEAGGQETQYF. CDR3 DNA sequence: TGTGCCAGCAATGAGGCAGGGGGACAAGAGACCCAGTACTTC. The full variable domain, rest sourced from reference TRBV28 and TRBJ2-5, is DVKVTQSSRYLVKRTGEKVFLECVQDMDHENMFWYRQDPGLGLRLIYFSYDVKMKEKGDIPEGYSVSREKKERFSLILESASTNQTSMYLCASNEAGGQETQYFGPGTRLLVL.

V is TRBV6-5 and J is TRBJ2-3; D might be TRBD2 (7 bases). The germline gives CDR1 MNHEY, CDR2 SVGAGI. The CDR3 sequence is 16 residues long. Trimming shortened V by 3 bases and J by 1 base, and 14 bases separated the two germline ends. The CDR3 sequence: CASSYRGGDRTDTQYF. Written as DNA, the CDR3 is TGTGCCAGCAGTTATAGGGGGGGGGACCGCACAGATACGCAGTATTTT.

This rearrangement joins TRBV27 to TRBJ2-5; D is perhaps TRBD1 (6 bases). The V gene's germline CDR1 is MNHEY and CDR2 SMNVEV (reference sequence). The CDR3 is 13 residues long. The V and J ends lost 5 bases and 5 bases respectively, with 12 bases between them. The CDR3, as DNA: TGTGCCAGCAGTCCAACAGGGTTGGAGACCCAGTACTTC. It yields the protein CASSPTGLETQYF.